The source of this T cell receptor (beta chain) is a study of cytotoxic CD8 clonotypes in ibrutinib-treated CLL (dated by TCRdb to the early 2020s). About the investigation overall: The cohort included around 16 treatment-naive and roughly 10 relapsed/refractory patients; roughly 17 were IGHV unmutated. Responses were partial in roughly 24 patients and complete in 2; after median approximately 67 months follow-up, about 14 stayed in remission and some twelve progressed. Response samples were obtained after a median of 12 months of treatment, with a range of about 6 to 40 months. An average of 255,043 productive templates and about 100,000 productive rearrangements was obtained per sample. Of the roughly 86 people in the trial, around 24 had longitudinal samples available. Cryopreserved peripheral blood mononuclear cells were obtained before treatment, at response, and at either sustained remission or disease progression. Patients were still on ibrutinib when every remission and progressive disease sample was collected.

Each clonotype received, on average, around 9.6x coverage in deep resolution sequencing performed on a MiSeq, where the target depth lay between 1 in 1 million and 1 in 200,000 T cells. TCR beta libraries were generated with the immunoSEQ hsTCRB Kit. The original methods were these. The data were analyzed with ImmunoSEQ Analyzer and ImmunoSEQ Data Assistant, and V, D and J gene assignments followed IMGT definitions. Clonality, which ranges from 0 to 1, was calculated as one minus the normalized Shannon entropy of productive rearrangement frequencies. Only overrepresented clonotypes making up at least 0.05% of the repertoire of each patient were included in the public clonotype analysis. Repertoires from approximately 13 age-matched healthy donors in immuneACCESS were used as clonality controls. Imported from immuneACCESS, the table was reduced by TCRdb to in-frame sequences with V and J called. These copies leave out some clones; in studies compared against another copy, an unresolved V gene accounts for under half, and the cause of the remainder is not known. V and J calls plus clone size are reproduced from that table; the DNA served to infer D and trimming. The sample records 250,000 to 350,000 clones, 60% to 80% of which are singletons. The ten largest make up about 5.7% of the sample.

On the study overall, not on this receptor specifically: Baseline clonality was found to be higher than that of age-matched healthy donors and was strongly correlated with circulating CD8+ T-cell counts. At ibrutinib response clonality went up, during sustained remission it held steady, and at progression it dropped back toward baseline. Sampling times were not matched between sustained-remission and progressing patients, and lymph node repertoires were not studied. Public clonotypes were rare and either shrank or stayed stable during treatment, and the rise in clonality at ibrutinib response reflected expansion of private clonotypes.

Looking up the germline V gene yields CDR1 MGHRA and CDR2 YSYEKL. V loses 4 bases, J loses 2 bases, and the germline ends lie 14 bases apart. Including the terminal cysteine and phenylalanine, the CDR3 comprises 15 residues. Just the 45-base CDR3 DNA is kept, in frame starting at base 1. This clone was seen a single time. The antigen this receptor binds is unknown. No clone much larger than this one lies a single base away; base qualities are absent. Explained via the paper, the time point label denotes: progressive disease on ibrutinib. About 2 micrograms of genomic DNA were extracted from cryopreserved PBMCs for TCR beta library preparation. High-throughput TCR beta sequencing was performed on longitudinal blood samples from CLL patients receiving ibrutinib monotherapy. Patients were enrolled in a phase 2 open-label single-center ibrutinib monotherapy trial.

Source: PBMCs, taken at disease progression, from a patient treated with ibrutinib. This clonotype was obtained from a human donor with chronic lymphocytic leukemia. This chain joins TRBV4-1 to TRBJ2-5, with the D gene not clear enough to name. The nucleotides are TGCGCCAGCAGCCCGCACACCACACCGCAAGAGACCCAGTACTTC. It encodes CASSPHTTPQETQYF.